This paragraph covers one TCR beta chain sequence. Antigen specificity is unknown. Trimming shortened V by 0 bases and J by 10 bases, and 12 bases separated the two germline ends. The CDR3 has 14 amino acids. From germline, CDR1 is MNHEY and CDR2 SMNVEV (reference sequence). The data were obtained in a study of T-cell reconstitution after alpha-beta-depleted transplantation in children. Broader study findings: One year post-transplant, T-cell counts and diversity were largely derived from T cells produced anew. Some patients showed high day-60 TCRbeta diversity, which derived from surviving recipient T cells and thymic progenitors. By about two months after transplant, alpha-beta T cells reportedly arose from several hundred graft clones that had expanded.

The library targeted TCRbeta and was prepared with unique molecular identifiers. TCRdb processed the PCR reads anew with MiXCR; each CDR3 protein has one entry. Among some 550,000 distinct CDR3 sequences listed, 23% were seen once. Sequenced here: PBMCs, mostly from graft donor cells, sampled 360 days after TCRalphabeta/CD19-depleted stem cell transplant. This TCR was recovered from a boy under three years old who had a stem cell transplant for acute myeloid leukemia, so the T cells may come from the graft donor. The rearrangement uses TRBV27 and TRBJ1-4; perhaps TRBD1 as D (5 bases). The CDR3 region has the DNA TGTGCCAGCAGTTTATCGAAAGTTGGGGGAAAACTGTTTTTT. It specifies CASSLSKVGGKLFF.